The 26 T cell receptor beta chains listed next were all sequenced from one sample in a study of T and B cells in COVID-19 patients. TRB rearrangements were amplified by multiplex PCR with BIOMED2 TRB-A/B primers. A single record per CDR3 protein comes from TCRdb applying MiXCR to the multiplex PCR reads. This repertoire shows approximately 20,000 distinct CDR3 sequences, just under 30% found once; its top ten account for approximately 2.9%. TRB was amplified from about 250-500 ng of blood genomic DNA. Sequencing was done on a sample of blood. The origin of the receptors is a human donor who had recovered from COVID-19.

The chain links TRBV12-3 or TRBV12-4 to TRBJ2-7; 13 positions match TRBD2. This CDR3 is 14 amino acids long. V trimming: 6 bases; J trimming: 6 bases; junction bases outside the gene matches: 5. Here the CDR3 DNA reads TGTGCCAGCAGGGGGACTAGCGGGACGCGCGAGCAGTACTTC. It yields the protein CASRGTSGTREQYF.

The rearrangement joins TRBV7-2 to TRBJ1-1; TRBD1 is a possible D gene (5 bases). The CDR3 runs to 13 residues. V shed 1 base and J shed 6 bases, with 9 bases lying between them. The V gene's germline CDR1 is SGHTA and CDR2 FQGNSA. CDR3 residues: CASSLVEGSEAFF. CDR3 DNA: TGTGCCAGCAGCTTAGTTGAGGGGTCTGAAGCTTTCTTT.

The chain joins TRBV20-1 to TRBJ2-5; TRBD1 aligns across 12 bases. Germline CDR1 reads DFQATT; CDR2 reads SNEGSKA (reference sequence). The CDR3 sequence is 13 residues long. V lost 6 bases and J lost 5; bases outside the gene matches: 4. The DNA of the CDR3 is TGCAGTGCCGGGGACAGGGGGCGTGAGACCCAGTACTTC. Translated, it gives CSAGDRGRETQYF.

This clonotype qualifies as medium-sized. The CDR3 coding sequence is TGTGCCAGCTCGCCGACTAGCTTCCACGAGCAGTACTTC. It yields the protein CASSPTSFHEQYF. This chain joins TRBV18 and TRBJ2-7; 7 bases line up with TRBD2. CDR1 is KGHSH, CDR2 LQKENI, per germline. CDR3 size: 13 residues. V trimming: 6 bases; J trimming: 5 bases; junction bases outside the gene matches: 7.

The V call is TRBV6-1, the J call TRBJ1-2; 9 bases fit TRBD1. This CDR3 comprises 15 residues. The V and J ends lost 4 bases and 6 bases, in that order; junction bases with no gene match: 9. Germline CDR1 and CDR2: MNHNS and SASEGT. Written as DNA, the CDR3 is TGTGCCAGCAGTGGCAGACAGGGGGGACAGAATGGCTACACCTTC. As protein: CASSGRQGGQNGYTF.

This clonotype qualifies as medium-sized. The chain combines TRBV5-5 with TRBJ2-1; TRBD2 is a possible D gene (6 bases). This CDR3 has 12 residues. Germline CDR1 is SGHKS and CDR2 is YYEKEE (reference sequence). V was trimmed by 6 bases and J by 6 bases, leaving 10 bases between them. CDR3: CASITGGNEQFF. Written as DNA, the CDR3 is TGTGCCAGCATCACCGGGGGCAATGAGCAGTTCTTC.

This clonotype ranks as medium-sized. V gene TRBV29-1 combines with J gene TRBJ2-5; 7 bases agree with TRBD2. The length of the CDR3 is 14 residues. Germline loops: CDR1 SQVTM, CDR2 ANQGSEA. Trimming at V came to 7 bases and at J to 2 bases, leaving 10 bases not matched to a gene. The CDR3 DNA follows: TGCAGCGCCTGTCCCCGGGGGGATCAAGAGACCCAGTACTTC. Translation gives CSACPRGDQETQYF.

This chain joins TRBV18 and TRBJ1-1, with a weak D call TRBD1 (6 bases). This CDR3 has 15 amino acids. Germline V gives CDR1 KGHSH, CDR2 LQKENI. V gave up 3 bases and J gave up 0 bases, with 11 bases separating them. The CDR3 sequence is CASSPQGRMNTEAFF. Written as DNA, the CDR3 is TGTGCCAGCTCACCTCAGGGGCGCATGAACACTGAAGCTTTCTTT.

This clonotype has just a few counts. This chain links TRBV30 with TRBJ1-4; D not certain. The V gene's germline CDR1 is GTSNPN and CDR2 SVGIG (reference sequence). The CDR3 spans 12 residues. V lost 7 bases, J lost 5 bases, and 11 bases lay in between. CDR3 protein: CASRIGNEKLFF. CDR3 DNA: TGTGCCTCCCGGATCGGGAATGAAAAACTGTTTTTT.

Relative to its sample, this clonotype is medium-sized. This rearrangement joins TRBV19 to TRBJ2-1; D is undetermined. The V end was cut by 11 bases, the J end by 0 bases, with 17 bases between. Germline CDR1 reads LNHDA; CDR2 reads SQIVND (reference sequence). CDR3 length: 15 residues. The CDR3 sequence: CASSSGYNSYNEQFF. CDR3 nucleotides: TGTGCCTCAAGTAGTGGCTACAACTCCTACAATGAGCAGTTCTTC.

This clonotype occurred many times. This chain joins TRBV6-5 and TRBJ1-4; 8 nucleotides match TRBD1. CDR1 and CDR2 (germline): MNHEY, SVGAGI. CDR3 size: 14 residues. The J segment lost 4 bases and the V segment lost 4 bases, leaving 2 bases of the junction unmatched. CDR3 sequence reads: CASSFDRGNEKLFF. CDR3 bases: TGTGCCAGCAGTTTTGACAGGGGTAATGAAAAACTGTTTTTT.

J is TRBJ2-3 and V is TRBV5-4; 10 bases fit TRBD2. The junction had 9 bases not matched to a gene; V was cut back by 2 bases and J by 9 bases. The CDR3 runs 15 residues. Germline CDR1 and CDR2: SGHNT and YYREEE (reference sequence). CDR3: CASSFGLAGVETQYF. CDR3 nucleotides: TGTGCCAGCAGCTTTGGGCTAGCGGGAGTTGAAACGCAGTATTTT.

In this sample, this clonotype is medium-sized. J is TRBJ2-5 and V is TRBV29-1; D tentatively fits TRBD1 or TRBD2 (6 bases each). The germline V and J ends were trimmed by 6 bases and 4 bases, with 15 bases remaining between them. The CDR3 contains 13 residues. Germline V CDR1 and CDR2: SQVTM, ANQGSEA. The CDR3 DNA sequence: TGCAGCGTCGTACGAGGGGGGAGAGAGACCCAGTACTTC. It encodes CSVVRGGRETQYF.

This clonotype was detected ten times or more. CDR3 residues: CASSGDSRISPLHF. CDR3 nucleotides: TGTGCCAGCAGCGGCGACAGTCGGATTTCACCCCTCCACTTT. The chain carries TRBV27 and TRBJ1-6; TRBD1 is a possible D gene (5 bases). There are 14 residues in the CDR3. Looked up from germline, CDR1 is MNHEY and CDR2 is SMNVEV (reference sequence). V lost 6 bases and J lost 9, with 15 bases in between.

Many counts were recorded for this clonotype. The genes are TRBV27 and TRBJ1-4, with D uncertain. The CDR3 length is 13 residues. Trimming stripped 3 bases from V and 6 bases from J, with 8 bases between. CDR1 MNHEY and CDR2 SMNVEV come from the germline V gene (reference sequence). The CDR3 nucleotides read TGTGCCAGCAGTTTCAGGAGGGATGAAAAACTGTTTTTT. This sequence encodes CASSFRRDEKLFF.

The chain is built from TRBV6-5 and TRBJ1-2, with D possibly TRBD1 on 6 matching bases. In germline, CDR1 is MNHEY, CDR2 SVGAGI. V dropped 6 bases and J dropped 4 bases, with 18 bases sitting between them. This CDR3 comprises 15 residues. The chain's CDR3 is CASSHTGNIVYGYTF. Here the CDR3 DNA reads TGTGCCAGCAGCCATACAGGGAATATCGTCTATGGCTACACCTTC.

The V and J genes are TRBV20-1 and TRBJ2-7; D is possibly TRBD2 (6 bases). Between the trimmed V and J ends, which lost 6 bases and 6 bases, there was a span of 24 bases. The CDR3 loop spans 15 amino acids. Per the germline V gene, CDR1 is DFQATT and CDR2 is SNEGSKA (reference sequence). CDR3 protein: CSAGPHSGLFLEQYF. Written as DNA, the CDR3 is TGCAGTGCCGGTCCTCATAGCGGCCTTTTCCTCGAGCAGTACTTC.

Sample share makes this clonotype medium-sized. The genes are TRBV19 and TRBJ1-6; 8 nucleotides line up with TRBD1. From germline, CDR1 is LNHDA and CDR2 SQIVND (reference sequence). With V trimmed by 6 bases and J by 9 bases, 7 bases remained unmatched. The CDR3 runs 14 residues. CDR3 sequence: CASRKDRAGSPLHF. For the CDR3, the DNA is TGTGCCAGTAGGAAGGACAGGGCGGGTTCACCCCTCCACTTT.

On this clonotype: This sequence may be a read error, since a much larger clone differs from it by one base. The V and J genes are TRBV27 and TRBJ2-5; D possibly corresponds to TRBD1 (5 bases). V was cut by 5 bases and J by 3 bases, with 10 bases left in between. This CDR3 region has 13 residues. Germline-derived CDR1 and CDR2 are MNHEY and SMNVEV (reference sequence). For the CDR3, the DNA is TGTGCCAGCAGTGCACAGGAAGAAGAGACCCAGTACTTC. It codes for CASSAQEEETQYF.

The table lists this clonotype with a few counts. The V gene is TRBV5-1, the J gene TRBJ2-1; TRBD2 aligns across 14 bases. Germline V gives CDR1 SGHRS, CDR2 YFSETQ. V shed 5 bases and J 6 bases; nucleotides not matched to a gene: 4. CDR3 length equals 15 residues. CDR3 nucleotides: TGCGCCAGCAGTTCCGGGACTAGCGGGAGCAATGAGCAGTTCTTC. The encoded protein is CASSSGTSGSNEQFF.

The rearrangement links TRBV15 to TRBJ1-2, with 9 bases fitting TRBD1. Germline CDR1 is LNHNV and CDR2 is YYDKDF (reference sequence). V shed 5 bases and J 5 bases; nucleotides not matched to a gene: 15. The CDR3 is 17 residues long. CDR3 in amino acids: CATSGLEAGQGDYGYTF. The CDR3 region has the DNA TGTGCCACCAGCGGGCTCGAAGCGGGACAGGGAGATTATGGCTACACCTTC.

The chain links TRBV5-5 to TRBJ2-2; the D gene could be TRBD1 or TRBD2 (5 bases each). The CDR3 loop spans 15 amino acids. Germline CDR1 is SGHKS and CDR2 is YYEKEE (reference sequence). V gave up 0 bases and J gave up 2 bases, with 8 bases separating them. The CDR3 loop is CASSLGGINTGELFF. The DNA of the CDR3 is TGTGCCAGCAGCTTGGGGGGGATTAACACCGGGGAGCTGTTTTTT.

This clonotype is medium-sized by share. The CDR3 DNA reads as TGTGCCATCAGCAGCACCGGGGAGCTGTTTTTT. It specifies CAISSTGELFF. The V gene is TRBV10-3, the J gene TRBJ2-2; D unresolved. Trimming stripped 6 bases from V and 4 bases from J, with 3 bases between. The CDR3 consists of 11 residues. Germline CDR1 is ENHRY and CDR2 is SYGVKD.

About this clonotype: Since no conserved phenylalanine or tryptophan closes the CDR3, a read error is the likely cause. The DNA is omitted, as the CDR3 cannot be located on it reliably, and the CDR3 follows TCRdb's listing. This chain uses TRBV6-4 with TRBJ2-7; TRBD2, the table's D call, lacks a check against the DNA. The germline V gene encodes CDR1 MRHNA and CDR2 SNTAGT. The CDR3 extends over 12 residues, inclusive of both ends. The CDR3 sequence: CASSGTSGIHEL.

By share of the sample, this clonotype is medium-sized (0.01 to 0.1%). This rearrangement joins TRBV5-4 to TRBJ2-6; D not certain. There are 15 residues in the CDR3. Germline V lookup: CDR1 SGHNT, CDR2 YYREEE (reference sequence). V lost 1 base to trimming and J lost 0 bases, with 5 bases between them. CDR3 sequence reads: CASSLPVSGANVLTF. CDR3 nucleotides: TGTGCCAGCAGCTTGCCGGTCTCTGGGGCCAACGTCCTGACTTTC.

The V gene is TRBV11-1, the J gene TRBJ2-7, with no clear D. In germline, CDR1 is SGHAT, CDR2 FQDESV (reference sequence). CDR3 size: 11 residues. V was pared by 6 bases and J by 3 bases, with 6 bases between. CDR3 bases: TGTGCCAGCAGTTACGGCTACGAGCAGTACTTC. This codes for CASSYGYEQYF.